The rows below give T cell receptor beta chains drawn from one sample of a study of T cell responses to AZD1222 COVID-19 vaccine. Measured with immunoSEQ multiplex PCR; TCRdb has only the in-frame clones, and not every one. The sample lists 150,000 to 170,000 clones, around 89% occurring once. Sequencing was performed on peripheral blood, taken on day 0 of AZD1222 vaccination. The receptors shown here come from an adult in good health. Both conserved end residues are part of each CDR3. A D gene is named only where the DNA matches it firmly. Rows give clone size only sometimes, using once, few, many, or a class for an expanded clone.

V gene: TRBV19
clone size: .
D gene: .
J gene: TRBJ2-1
CDR3 protein: CATQGRTYNEQFF
CDR3 DNA: TGTGCCACCCAGGGTCGGACCTACAATGAGCAGTTCTTC

V gene: TRBV11-2
clone size: .
D gene: .
J gene: TRBJ2-5
CDR3 protein: CASSLPWEVETQYF
CDR3 DNA: TGTGCCAGCAGCTTACCTTGGGAGGTGGAGACCCAGTACTTC

V gene: TRBV3-1/TRBV3-2
clone size: .
D gene: TRBD2
J gene: TRBJ2-5
CDR3 protein: CASSPSGGAGETQYF
CDR3 DNA: TGTGCCAGCAGCCCTAGCGGGGGGGCGGGAGAGACCCAGTACTTC

V gene: TRBV10-1
clone size: .
D gene: TRBD2
J gene: TRBJ2-2
CDR3 protein: CASRAKEGGLAGGNTGELFF
CDR3 DNA: TGCGCCAGCAGGGCCAAGGAGGGAGGACTAGCGGGGGGGAACACCGGGGAGCTGTTTTTT

V gene: TRBV3-1/TRBV3-2
clone size: few
D gene: .
J gene: TRBJ1-4
CDR3 protein: CASSQGLTQGIHRLFF
CDR3 DNA: TGTGCCAGCAGCCAAGGACTCACGCAGGGGATCCATCGGCTGTTTTTT

V gene: TRBV7-2
clone size: .
D gene: .
J gene: TRBJ1-4
CDR3 protein: CASSSSTANEKLFF
CDR3 DNA: TGTGCCAGCAGCTCCTCCACCGCTAATGAAAAACTGTTTTTT

V gene: TRBV6-1
clone size: few
D gene: .
J gene: TRBJ2-5
CDR3 protein: CASSEGLAVGETQYF
CDR3 DNA: TGTGCCAGCAGTGAAGGATTGGCCGTGGGGGAGACCCAGTACTTC

V gene: TRBV10-3
clone size: once
D gene: .
J gene: TRBJ1-1
CDR3 protein: CAISESGMREAFF
CDR3 DNA: TGTGCCATCAGTGAGTCGGGCATGAGGGAAGCTTTCTTT

V gene: TRBV5-1
clone size: .
D gene: TRBD1
J gene: TRBJ2-7
CDR3 protein: CASSSGQGMDEQYF
CDR3 DNA: TGCGCCAGCAGCTCCGGACAGGGGATGGACGAGCAGTACTTC

V gene: TRBV2
clone size: .
D gene: .
J gene: TRBJ2-5
CDR3 protein: CASIKETGLPETQYF
CDR3 DNA: TGTGCCAGCATTAAGGAAACGGGGTTACCGGAGACCCAGTACTTC

V gene: TRBV28
clone size: once
D gene: .
J gene: TRBJ2-7
CDR3 protein: CASSSAGLNYEQYF
CDR3 DNA: TGTGCCAGCAGTTCAGCCGGGCTAAACTACGAGCAGTACTTC

V gene: TRBV7-2
clone size: .
D gene: .
J gene: TRBJ2-7
CDR3 protein: CASSLSRMSSYEQYF
CDR3 DNA: TGTGCCAGCAGCCTATCGAGGATGAGCTCCTACGAGCAGTACTTC

V gene: TRBV5-1
clone size: .
D gene: TRBD1
J gene: TRBJ1-1
CDR3 protein: CASSLTGGLDTEAFF
CDR3 DNA: TGCGCCAGCAGCTTGACAGGGGGCCTTGACACTGAAGCTTTCTTT

V gene: TRBV6-6
clone size: .
D gene: TRBD1
J gene: TRBJ1-3
CDR3 protein: CASGNRGNTIYF
CDR3 DNA: TGTGCCAGCGGAAACAGGGGTAACACCATATATTTT

V gene: TRBV18
clone size: .
D gene: .
J gene: TRBJ2-5
CDR3 protein: CASSRAGPNLQETQYF
CDR3 DNA: TGTGCCAGCTCACGGGCAGGCCCCAATTTACAAGAGACCCAGTACTTC

V gene: TRBV19
clone size: .
D gene: .
J gene: TRBJ1-1
CDR3 protein: CASSIDRGQGPFF
CDR3 DNA: TGTGCCAGTAGTATAGATAGAGGGCAGGGTCCTTTCTTT

V gene: TRBV3-1/TRBV3-2
clone size: once
D gene: .
J gene: TRBJ1-2
CDR3 protein: CASSQEILGAGYTF
CDR3 DNA: TGTGCCAGCAGCCAAGAAATTCTAGGGGCTGGCTACACCTTC

V gene: TRBV7-9
clone size: few
D gene: .
J gene: TRBJ1-4
CDR3 protein: CASSSTISTNEKLFF
CDR3 DNA: TGTGCCAGCAGCTCCACGATTTCAACTAATGAAAAACTGTTTTTT

V gene: TRBV10-3
clone size: .
D gene: TRBD1
J gene: TRBJ1-6
CDR3 protein: CAISESAGGGSPLHF
CDR3 DNA: TGTGCCATCAGTGAGTCGGCAGGGGGAGGATCACCCCTCCACTTT